What follows describes a single TCR beta chain. Its antigen is not known. The Oncomine TCR Beta short-read assay sequenced DNA from cultured CD4+ T cells. Via MiXCR, TCRdb re-called the PCR reads, giving one row per CDR3 protein. This sample has over 15,000 distinct CDR3 sequences, with 45% to 65% found just once. This record belongs to a study of vaccination and CD4 T cells after COVID-19. Study as a whole: It was a median roughly 100 days after diagnosis, with a range of 35 to 161, that post-COVID samples were drawn. Cellular stimulation was performed using overlapping spike peptides derived from SARS-CoV-2, HCoV-NL63, HCoV-OC43 and HCoV-229E.

Study-level findings and limits: The analysis of convalescent patients involved relatively few individuals and lacked early post-infection timepoints.

Treatment described: approximately nine-day PBMC culture with coronavirus spike peptide pools or control peptides (ViraFEST assay). Peptide pool stimulation in ViraFEST expanded antigen-specific T cells, whose TCRs were then sequenced. The ends were cut back, 3 bases at V and 2 bases at J, with 8 bases in the middle. Per the germline V gene, CDR1 is KGHDR and CDR2 is SFDVKD. This CDR3 is built from 14 residues. This TCR was recovered from a human donor who had recovered from COVID-19. The sample was CD4+ T cells from blood, cultured in vitro. The chain is built from TRBV24-1 and TRBJ2-3, with D tentatively TRBD1 (5 bases). CDR3 residues: CATSDRTSTDTQYF. Written as DNA, the CDR3 is TGTGCCACCAGTGATCGGACATCCACAGATACGCAGTATTTT.